This TCR beta chain was observed in a study of CD8 T cells in ankylosing spondylitis. The CDR3 has 17 residues. In germline, CDR1 is LGHNA, CDR2 YNFKEQ. Unmatched junction bases numbered 8, after V lost 0 bases and J lost 0 bases. General study results and limits: Enrichment of disease-linked clones was reportedly significant in matched ankylosing spondylitis synovial fluid.

This clonotype was recorded a few times. Its antigen is undetermined. By quantitative 5'-RACE with molecular barcodes, the TCR beta libraries were made. One entry per CDR3 protein, called by TCRdb with MiXCR from the 5' RACE reads. Found here are about 130,000 distinct CDR3 sequences, roughly 9% of them singletons; the top ten hold more than 3%. The rearrangement links TRBV4-2 to TRBJ2-7; 7 nucleotides agree with TRBD1. The clonotype originates from a male donor with ankylosing spondylitis or in good health (not recorded which). Sample: blood, either unsorted or a sorted T cell fraction (not recorded which). The DNA of the CDR3 is TGTGCCAGCAGCCAAGATCTGCCGGGACAGAGCTCCTACGAGCAGTACTTC. Its translation: CASSQDLPGQSSYEQYF.